Below, 11 T cell receptor beta chains from the same sample are listed, as sequenced in a study of blood T cell repertoires in COVID-19. The protocol was immunoSEQ multiplex PCR, while the TCRdb copy is restricted to in-frame clones and leaves out a portion. Of approximately 250,000 clones listed, approximately 80% are singletons. Sequencing was carried out using peripheral blood. These TCRs come from a woman between 40 and 50 years old who had recovered from COVID-19.

Regarding this clone: The junction departs from the called germline gene at one end, perhaps through a read error. The rearrangement links TRBV6-2 or TRBV6-3 to TRBJ2-4, with 9 nucleotides matching TRBD1. CDR3 length equals 12 residues. Germline V lookup: CDR1 MNHEY, CDR2 SVGEGT. The CDR3 sequence: CASSYPGQGGHF. For the CDR3, the DNA is TGTGCCAGCAGTTACCCGGGACAGGGAGGTCACTTC.

This sequence joins TRBV19 and TRBJ2-3; TRBD2 agrees at 7 bases. With V trimmed by 3 bases and J by 2 bases, 2 bases remained unmatched. Germline values: CDR1 LNHDA, CDR2 SQIVND (reference sequence). This CDR3 comprises 14 residues. The CDR3 DNA is TGTGCCAGTAGTATGGGGGGGATCACAGATACGCAGTATTTT. Protein product: CASSMGGITDTQYF.

This chain links TRBV6-1 with TRBJ1-2; 11 nucleotides match TRBD1. V shed 3 bases and J 8 bases; nucleotides not matched to a gene: 8. This CDR3 has 15 amino acids. CDR1 and CDR2 (germline): MNHNS, SASEGT. This CDR3 reads CASSDRDRGWDGYTF. The CDR3 region has the DNA TGTGCCAGCAGTGACCGGGACAGGGGGTGGGACGGCTACACCTTC.

The V and J genes are TRBV7-8 and TRBJ2-3; D perhaps matches TRBD2 (6 bases). Germline CDR1 SGHVS, CDR2 FQNEAQ. The CDR3 consists of 16 residues. V lost 0 bases and J 4 bases, leaving 14 bases between the germline ends. DNA for the CDR3: TGTGCCAGCAGCTTAGCTGAGCCGGGGGTCGCAGATACGCAGTATTTT. Protein sequence: CASSLAEPGVADTQYF.

In DNA, the CDR3 is TGCGCCAGCAGCCAAGATCCCCAGCGGGGGTTACAAGAGACCCAGTACTTC. Its protein product is CASSQDPQRGLQETQYF. The chain uses TRBV4-1 and TRBJ2-5, with 8 bases identical to TRBD2. With V trimmed by 0 bases and J by 2 bases, 8 bases remained unmatched. CDR1 is MGHRA and CDR2 is YSYEKL in the germline V gene. The CDR3 spans 17 residues.

The gene calls are TRBV6-6 and TRBJ2-5, with TRBD2 matching 7 bases. This CDR3 contains 15 residues. J gave up 2 bases and V 5 bases, and 8 bases lay outside the gene matches. CDR1 is MNHNY and CDR2 is SVGAGI in the germline V gene (reference sequence). CDR3 sequence reads: CASSPLSGGQETQYF. The CDR3 DNA reads as TGTGCCAGCAGTCCGCTCTCGGGGGGACAAGAGACCCAGTACTTC.

The rearrangement links TRBV18 to TRBJ1-1; 8 bases map to TRBD1. The CDR3 runs to 14 residues. Trimming took 5 bases from V and 1 from J; bases not matched to a gene: 3. Germline V gene sequence: CDR1 KGHSH, CDR2 LQKENI. The CDR3 spells CASSFGQGNTEAFF. In DNA, the CDR3 is TGTGCCAGCTCATTCGGACAGGGGAACACTGAAGCTTTCTTT.

This CDR3 reads CASSLDGEEAFF. In DNA form, the CDR3 reads TGTGCCAGCAGTTTAGACGGGGAGGAAGCTTTCTTT. This chain links TRBV12-3 or TRBV12-4 with TRBJ1-1, with D unresolved. The ends were cut back, 1 base at V and 8 bases at J, with 8 bases in the middle. This CDR3 is built from 12 residues.

This clone appeared many times. The CDR3 spells CASSYEQGASQFF. In DNA, the CDR3 is TGTGCCAGCAGCTACGAACAGGGGGCTTCGCAGTTCTTC. The chain combines TRBV7-2 with TRBJ2-1; 9 positions match TRBD1. CDR1 and CDR2 from the germline V gene are SGHTA and FQGNSA. After removal of 4 bases from V and 12 bases from J, the junction contained 7 bases not matched to a gene. The CDR3 covers 13 residues.

The chain couples TRBV3-1 (or the pseudogene TRBV3-2) to TRBJ2-2; unclear D gene. This CDR3 contains 15 residues. Trimming removed 5 bases at V and 3 bases at J, with 13 bases between. Per the germline V gene, CDR1 is LGHDT and CDR2 is YNNKEL (reference sequence). CDR3 nucleotides: TGTGCCAGCAGCGAACGATTTACAGACACCGGGGAGCTGTTTTTT. Its protein product is CASSERFTDTGELFF.

The rearrangement links TRBV12-3 or TRBV12-4 to TRBJ2-1, with TRBD2 identical over 11 bases. CDR3 length: 13 amino acids. Trimming at V came to 10 bases and at J to 8 bases, leaving 7 bases not matched to a gene. The DNA of the CDR3 is TGTGCCACCCGACTAGCGGGGACGTATGAGCAGTTCTTC. Translation gives CATRLAGTYEQFF.